These 18 T cell receptor beta chains were sequenced from one sample in a study of blood T cells in healthy people across ages. PCR was performed a second time for about 7 to 11 cycles using a sample-barcoded 5' primer and a J-beta primer mix. TCRdb reanalysed the 5' RACE reads using MiXCR and keeps one entry per CDR3 protein. The table records approximately 1.5 million distinct CDR3 sequences, around 35% of them present only once. Sequences were obtained from blood. These receptors all stem from a woman aged 25 to 39 in good health.

The J gene is TRBJ1-2, the V gene TRBV10-3; D is ambiguous. CDR1 ENHRY and CDR2 SYGVKD come from the germline V gene. V lost 3 bases, J lost 7 bases, and 6 bases lay in between. The CDR3 sequence is 11 residues long. The CDR3: CAISELSGYTF. Here the CDR3 DNA reads TGTGCCATCAGTGAATTATCTGGCTACACCTTC.

V is TRBV7-9 and J is TRBJ1-2; the D gene is possibly TRBD1 (6 bases). The CDR3 is made up of 17 amino acids. Germline V CDR1 and CDR2: SEHNR, FQNEAQ (reference sequence). Trimming pared 1 base from V and 8 bases from J, leaving 23 bases between. The CDR3 spells CASSLVTSGGSGKGYTF. In DNA, the CDR3 is TGTGCCAGCAGCTTAGTGACCTCCGGGGGCTCGGGGAAAGGCTACACCTTC.

This sequence joins TRBV5-1 and TRBJ2-4; 9 nucleotides align to TRBD2. The CDR3 runs to 17 residues. Germline CDR1 is SGHRS and CDR2 is YFSETQ. V lost 0 bases and J lost 7; bases outside the gene matches: 11. The CDR3 DNA reads as TGCGCCAGCAGCTTGGCCGGTAGCGGGAGAGTTTTCAACATTCAGTACTTC. Its translation is CASSLAGSGRVFNIQYF. Filled out from reference TRBV5-1 and TRBJ2-4, the complete variable domain reads KAGVTQTPRYLIKTRGQQVTLSCSPISGHRSVSWYQQTPGQGLQFLFEYFSETQRNKGNFPGRFSGRQFSNSRSEMNVSTLELGDSALYLCASSLAGSGRVFNIQYFGAGTRLSVL.

J is TRBJ1-6 and V is TRBV6-2 or TRBV6-3, with D unresolved. V lost 8 bases, J lost 7 bases, and 21 bases lay in between. Looked up from germline, CDR1 is MNHEY and CDR2 is SVGEGT. There are 16 residues in the CDR3. The CDR3 here is CASVANRYDRNSPLHF. CDR3 bases: TGTGCCAGCGTGGCAAATAGGTATGACCGGAATTCACCCCTCCACTTT.

The chain recombines TRBV28 with TRBJ2-5; no clear D. CDR1 and CDR2 (germline): MDHEN, SYDVKM. Trimming removed 5 bases at V and 0 bases at J, with 10 bases between. This CDR3 contains 14 residues. For the CDR3, the DNA is TGTGCCAGCAGTATCTCCGGAGACCAAGAGACCCAGTACTTC. This translates into CASSISGDQETQYF.

This clonotype was observed many times. The chain employs TRBV6-2 or TRBV6-3 and TRBJ2-1; the D is unclear. Germline V lookup: CDR1 MNHEY, CDR2 SVGEGT. The CDR3 is made up of 11 amino acids. V was shortened by 2 bases and J by 10 bases, with 6 bases between the two germline ends. The CDR3 bases are TGTGCCAGCAGTTACGGCAGGGAGCAGTTCTTC. Residues: CASSYGREQFF.

This clonotype was detected a few times. The chain uses TRBV6-1 and TRBJ2-7, with D perhaps matching TRBD1 or TRBD2 (5 bases each). Germline CDR1 MNHNS, CDR2 SASEGT. CDR3 length: 14 amino acids. Trimming cost V 7 bases and J 1 base, with 14 bases left between them. The CDR3: CASKGRGNSYEQYF. The CDR3 region has the DNA TGTGCCAGCAAGGGACGGGGAAATTCCTACGAGCAGTACTTC.

This chain links TRBV6-5 with TRBJ2-1, with D uncertain. The J call could be wrong; TRBJ2-7 is a better fit for the DNA end. Germline V CDR1 and CDR2: MNHEY, SVGAGI. There are 16 residues in the CDR3. CDR3 sequence: CASSYSGGQAYYEQYF. In DNA form, the CDR3 reads TGTGCCAGCAGTTACTCGGGTGGGCAGGCGTACTACGAGCAGTACTTC.

J is TRBJ1-2 and V is TRBV28, with a possible D match to TRBD1 (6 bases). Trimming took 11 bases from V and 7 from J, leaving 20 bases between them. The CDR3 loop spans 13 amino acids. Germline values: CDR1 MDHEN, CDR2 SYDVKM. The CDR3 reads CAEGQGPGVGYTF. CDR3 nucleotides: TGTGCCGAAGGGCAGGGGCCAGGGGTTGGCTACACCTTC.

This clonotype was counted only a few times. This sequence joins TRBV20-1 and TRBJ1-4, with TRBD1 as a possible D gene (6 bases). This CDR3 contains 13 residues. The germline V gene has CDR1 DFQATT and CDR2 SNEGSKA (reference sequence). The V end was cut by 5 bases, the J end by 7 bases, with 14 bases between. CDR3 region: CSAARGSREKLFF. The CDR3 DNA reads as TGCAGTGCTGCCAGGGGTTCACGTGAAAAACTGTTTTTT.

The chain uses TRBV3-1 and TRBJ1-1; D gene ambiguous. Germline values: CDR1 LGHDT, CDR2 YNNKEL (reference sequence). V was cut by 2 bases and J by 5 bases, with 15 bases left in between. CDR3 length: 15 amino acids. CDR3 bases: TGTGCCAGCAGCCAATCGGCTGGGCGAGGAACTGAAGCTTTCTTT. Translation: CASSQSAGRGTEAFF.

Points on this clonotype: The CDR3 carries no conserved terminal phenylalanine or tryptophan, so it likely arises from a read error. The CDR3 DNA reads as TGCAGAGTGGACTTCTCCTACAACGAGCAGTTCCTC. Its translation: CRVDFSYNEQFL. The rearrangement links TRBV20-1 to TRBJ2-1, with a weak D call TRBD2 (5 bases). The CDR3 has 12 residues. Germline CDR1 and CDR2: DFQATT and SNEGSKA (reference sequence).

The chain combines TRBV28 with TRBJ2-7; 7 bases are a match to TRBD1. Germline lookup yields CDR1 MDHEN and CDR2 SYDVKM. V gave up 5 bases and J gave up 0 bases; unmatched junction bases: 7. This CDR3 spans 15 amino acids. The CDR3 here is CASSQSGTASYEQYF. CDR3 nucleotide sequence: TGTGCCAGCAGTCAATCCGGGACAGCCTCCTACGAGCAGTACTTC.

V and J are TRBV5-1 and TRBJ1-1; D is unclear. V lost 2 bases and J 1 base, leaving 12 bases between the germline ends. The CDR3 runs 15 residues. Germline CDR1 is SGHRS and CDR2 is YFSETQ. The CDR3 reads CASSFTSGANTEAFF. The CDR3 bases are TGCGCCAGCAGCTTTACTTCCGGAGCGAACACTGAAGCTTTCTTT. Supplemented by reference TRBV5-1 and TRBJ1-1, the full variable domain reads KAGVTQTPRYLIKTRGQQVTLSCSPISGHRSVSWYQQTPGQGLQFLFEYFSETQRNKGNFPGRFSGRQFSNSRSEMNVSTLELGDSALYLCASSFTSGANTEAFFGQGTRLTVV.

The table lists this clonotype with a few counts. The CDR3 region has the DNA TGCGCCAGCAGCTTACAGGTTTCGAGCCCCTACGAGCAGTACTTC. Amino acid sequence: CASSLQVSSPYEQYF. The chain carries TRBV5-1 and TRBJ2-7; a weak D match, TRBD1 (5 bases). This CDR3 comprises 15 residues. Trimming removed 2 bases at V and 2 bases at J, with 14 bases between. The germline gives CDR1 SGHRS, CDR2 YFSETQ.

This clonotype was counted many times. The CDR3 nucleotides read TGCAGCGTTGAGCCTGAAACTACCGGGGCGGGAGATACGCAGTATTTT. Translation gives CSVEPETTGAGDTQYF. This chain links TRBV29-1 with TRBJ2-3; D may match TRBD1 or TRBD2 (5 bases each). Looked up from germline, CDR1 is SQVTM and CDR2 is ANQGSEA. The CDR3 extends over 16 amino acids. Trimming stripped 3 bases from V and 5 bases from J, with 21 bases between.

With regard to this clonotype: The conserved final phenylalanine or tryptophan is absent from the CDR3, which likely points to a read error. The chain carries TRBV7-9 and TRBJ1-1, with D uncertain. Between the trimmed V and J ends, which lost 8 bases and 1 base, there was a span of 11 bases. Germline V lookup: CDR1 SEHNR, CDR2 FQNEAQ (reference sequence). The CDR3 is made up of 13 amino acids. The CDR3, as DNA: TGTGCCAGCGGCCCTGGGGAGAACACTGAAGCTTTCCTT. It is translated as CASGPGENTEAFL.

This clonotype came up many times. The chain has TRBV25-1 and TRBJ2-2; a weak D match, TRBD2 (6 bases). In germline, CDR1 is MGHDK, CDR2 SYGVNS. This CDR3 is built from 17 residues. V lost 3 bases to trimming and J lost 3 bases, with 17 bases between them. The CDR3 loop is CASSDGGSVEYTGELFF. The DNA of the CDR3 is TGTGCCAGCAGTGACGGGGGTAGCGTGGAATACACCGGGGAGCTGTTTTTT.